This entry describes one T cell receptor (beta chain). Its antigen is not identified. These donors, healthy bone marrow donors, were studied. The primer mix had 60 Vbeta and 13 Jbeta primers. Methods used by the authors: In a later analysis, around 87 million unique TCR beta chains included roughly 11 million shared by two or more donors. The method was immunoSEQ multiplex PCR; TCRdb's version includes in-frame clones alone and lacks a portion of them. The DNA gave D and trimming, while V, J and clone size come from that table. The data show around 140,000 clones, with approximately 77% seen just once and about 1.4% held by the top ten. The CDR3 is made up of 12 amino acids. CDR1 GTSNPN and CDR2 SVGIG come from the germline V gene (reference sequence). V shed 8 bases and J 6 bases; nucleotides not matched to a gene: 4. This entry is derived from a study of cytomegalovirus exposure and HLA in healthy donors. General study findings and limits: The presence/absence work took it that sequencing depth was about the same across donors.

Sample: PBMCs. The TCR sequence derives from a woman in her thirties or forties in good health and CMV-seronegative. The chain has TRBV30 and TRBJ2-2; 9 bases fit TRBD1. Written as DNA, the CDR3 is TGTGCCGGGGGGACAGGGCCCGGGGAGCTGTTTTTT. This codes for CAGGTGPGELFF.